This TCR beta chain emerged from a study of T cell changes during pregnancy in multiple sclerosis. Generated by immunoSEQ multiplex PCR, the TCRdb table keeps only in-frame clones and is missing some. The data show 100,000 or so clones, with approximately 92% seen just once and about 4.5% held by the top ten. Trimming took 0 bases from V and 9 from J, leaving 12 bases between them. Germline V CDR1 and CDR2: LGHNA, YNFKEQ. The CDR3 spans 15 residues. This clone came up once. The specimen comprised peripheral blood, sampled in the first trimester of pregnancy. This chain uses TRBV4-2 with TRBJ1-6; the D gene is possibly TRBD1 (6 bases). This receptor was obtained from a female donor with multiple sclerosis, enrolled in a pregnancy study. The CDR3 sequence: CASSQDVGAASPLHF. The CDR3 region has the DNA TGTGCCAGCAGCCAAGATGTGGGGGCTGCTTCACCCCTCCACTTT.